A single TCR beta chain is shown here with its context. The antigen is undetermined. This sample is drawn from a study of graft-versus-host responses after intestinal transplantation. Study details: Tacrolimus and steroids were given for around 3 years to all recipients after anti-thymocyte globulin induction.

Generated by immunoSEQ multiplex PCR, the TCRdb table keeps only in-frame clones and is missing some. The sample contains around 92,000 clones, more than 75% of which appear only once. The CDR3 is made up of 18 amino acids. Trimming removed 4 bases from V and 7 bases from J, with 24 bases in between. Per the germline V gene, CDR1 is SGHKS and CDR2 is YYEKEE (reference sequence). Study-level findings and limits: Some GvH clones appeared in ileal mucosa or blood before recipient bone marrow. With peak circulating GvH clone levels came an association with early post-transplant HvG declines.

The V call is TRBV5-5, the J call TRBJ1-6; possible D gene TRBD1, 6 bases. This receptor was obtained from a human patient who received an intestinal transplant, so some T cells may come from the graft donor. The sequencing here drew on PBMCs, taken 255 days after intestinal transplant. CDR3 in amino acids: CASSLSRVRGGRNSPLHF. The CDR3 DNA follows: TGTGCCAGCAGCCTTTCTAGGGTACGAGGGGGGAGAAATTCACCCCTCCACTTT.